This T cell receptor beta chain emerged from a study of cytomegalovirus exposure and HLA in healthy donors. Study overall: Previous work identified roughly 120 million unique TCR beta sequences from around 180 million T cells. HLA-typed donors contributed 65 million to 95 million unique TCRs, which were held in an early data release. Whole-study findings and limits: An analysis done earlier found most TCR beta V segments productive about 90% or about 30% of the time. Later analysis revealed greater clonal expansion in HLA-associated TCR beta chains than in equally common others.

Germline assignment: CDR1 SGHTA and CDR2 FQGNSA. Trimming at V came to 4 bases and at J to 6 bases, leaving 3 bases not matched to a gene. The CDR3 totals 12 residues. This clone was observed a few times. Its specificity is not known. PCR was performed using 60 Vbeta and 13 Jbeta primers. Some clones are missing from TCRdb's copy, which holds only in-frame ones; the method was immunoSEQ multiplex PCR. The sample includes some 140,000 clones, around 81% seen only once; the top ten take over 5%. Material for sequencing was PBMCs. The rearrangement uses TRBV7-2 and TRBJ2-7; 7 nucleotides align to TRBD2. This sequence originates from a middle-aged woman in good health and CMV-seropositive. CDR3 amino acids: CASSWEGREQYF. The CDR3 nucleotides read TGTGCCAGCAGCTGGGAGGGCCGCGAGCAGTACTTC.